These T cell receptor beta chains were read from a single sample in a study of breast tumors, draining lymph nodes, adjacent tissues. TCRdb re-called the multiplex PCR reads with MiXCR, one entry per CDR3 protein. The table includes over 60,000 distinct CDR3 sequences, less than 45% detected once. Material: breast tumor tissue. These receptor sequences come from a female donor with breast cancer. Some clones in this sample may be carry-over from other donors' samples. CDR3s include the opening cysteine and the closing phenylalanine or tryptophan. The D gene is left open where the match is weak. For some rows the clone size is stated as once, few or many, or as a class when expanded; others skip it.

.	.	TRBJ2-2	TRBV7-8	CASSLGRGLTSGEPFF	TGTGCCAGCAGCTTAGGGCGGGGGCTGACATCCGGGGAGCCGTTTTTT
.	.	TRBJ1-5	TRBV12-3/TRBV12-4	CASRHNVDQPQHF	TGTGCCAGCAGGCATAATGTGGATCAGCCCCAGCATTTT
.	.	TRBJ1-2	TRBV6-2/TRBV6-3	CASSHQPQGSHGYTF	TGTGCCAGCAGTCACCAACCCCAGGGAAGTCATGGCTACACCTTC
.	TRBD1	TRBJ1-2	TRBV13	CASSRTGTGVPLNYGYTF	TGTGCCAGCAGCCGTACCGGGACAGGGGTCCCCTTGAACTATGGCTACACCTTC
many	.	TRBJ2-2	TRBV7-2	CASSPSYAGELFF	TGTGCCAGCAGCCCCAGTTACGCCGGGGAGCTGTTTTTT
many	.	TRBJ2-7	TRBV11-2	CASSLVGGTAYEQYF	TGTGCCAGCAGCTTAGTGGGGGGGACAGCCTACGAGCAGTACTTC
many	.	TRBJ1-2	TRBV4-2	CASSQRWGREDYGYTF	TGTGCCAGCAGCCAAAGGTGGGGTCGTGAGGACTATGGCTACACCTTC
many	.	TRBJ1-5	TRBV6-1	CASRDSLQPQHF	TGTGCCAGCAGAGACTCCCTGCAGCCCCAGCATTTT
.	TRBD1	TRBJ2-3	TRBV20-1	CSAGTGDRARTDTQYF	TGCAGTGCGGGAACCGGGGACAGGGCACGCACAGATACGCAGTATTTT
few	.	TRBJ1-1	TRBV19	CASSMVAGAMNTEAFF	TGTGCCAGTAGTATGGTCGCAGGAGCGATGAACACTGAAGCTTTCTTT
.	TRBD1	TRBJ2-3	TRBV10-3	CAISEPRGSTDTQYF	TGTGCCATCAGTGAGCCCAGGGGGAGCACAGATACGCAGTATTTT
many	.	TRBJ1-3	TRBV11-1	CASTSGNTIYF	TGTGCCAGCACCTCTGGAAACACCATATATTTT
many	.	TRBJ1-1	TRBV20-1	CSARRHTEAFF	TGCAGTGCTAGACGACACACTGAAGCTTTCTTT
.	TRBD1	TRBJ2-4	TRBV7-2	CASSSHRGPQNIQYF	TGTGCTAGCAGCTCCCACAGGGGGCCCCAAAACATTCAGTACTTC
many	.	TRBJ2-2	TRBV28	CASSFFTGELFF	TGTGCCAGCAGTTTTTTCACCGGGGAGCTGTTTTTT
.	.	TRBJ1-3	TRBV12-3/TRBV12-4	CASSLAGNRGNAIYF	TGTGCCAGCAGTTTAGCAGGGAATCGCGGAAACGCCATATATTTT
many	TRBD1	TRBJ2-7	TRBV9	CASSPRDRGYEQYF	TGTGCCAGCAGCCCCAGGGACAGGGGCTACGAGCAGTACTTC
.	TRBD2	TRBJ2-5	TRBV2	CASSRSGTGGETQYF	TGTGCCAGCAGCCGCAGCGGGACTGGAGGAGAGACCCAGTACTTC
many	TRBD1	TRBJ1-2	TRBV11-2	CASSLEGTGQYGYTF	TGTGCCAGCAGCTTAGAGGGGACAGGGCAATATGGCTACACCTTC
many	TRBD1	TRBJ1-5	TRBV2	CASREQGAGQPQHF	TGTGCCAGCAGAGAACAGGGGGCGGGTCAGCCCCAGCATTTT
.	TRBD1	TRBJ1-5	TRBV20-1	CSARGTGSPQHF	TGCAGTGCTAGAGGGACAGGCAGCCCCCAGCATTTT